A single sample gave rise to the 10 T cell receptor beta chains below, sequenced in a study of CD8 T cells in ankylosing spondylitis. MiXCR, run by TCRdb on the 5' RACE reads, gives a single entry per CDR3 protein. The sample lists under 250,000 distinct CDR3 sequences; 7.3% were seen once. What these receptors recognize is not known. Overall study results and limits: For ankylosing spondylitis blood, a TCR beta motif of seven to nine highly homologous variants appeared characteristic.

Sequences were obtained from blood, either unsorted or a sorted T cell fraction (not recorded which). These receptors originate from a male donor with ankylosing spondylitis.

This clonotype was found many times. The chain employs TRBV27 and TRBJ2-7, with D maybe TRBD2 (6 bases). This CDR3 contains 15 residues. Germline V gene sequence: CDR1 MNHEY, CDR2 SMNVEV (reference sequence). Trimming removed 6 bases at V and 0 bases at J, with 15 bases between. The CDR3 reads CASRPGLANSYEQYF. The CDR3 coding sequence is TGTGCCAGCAGGCCAGGTCTAGCGAACTCCTACGAGCAGTACTTC.

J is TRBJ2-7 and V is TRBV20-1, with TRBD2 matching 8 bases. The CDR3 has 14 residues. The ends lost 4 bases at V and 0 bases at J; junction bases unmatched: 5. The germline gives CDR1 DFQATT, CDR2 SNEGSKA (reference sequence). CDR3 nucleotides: TGCAGTGCTATGGGACGGGGGGGCTCCTACGAGCAGTACTTC. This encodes CSAMGRGGSYEQYF.

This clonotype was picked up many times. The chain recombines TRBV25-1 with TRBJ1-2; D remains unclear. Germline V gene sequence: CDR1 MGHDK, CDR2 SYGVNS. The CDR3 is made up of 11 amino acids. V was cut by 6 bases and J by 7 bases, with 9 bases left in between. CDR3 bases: TGTGCCAGCAGGACGGGTAGTGGCTACACCTTC. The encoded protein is CASRTGSGYTF.

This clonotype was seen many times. The CDR3 loop reads CASSPLVGPYEQYF. DNA of the CDR3: TGTGCCAGCAGCCCCCTGGTGGGTCCCTACGAGCAGTACTTC. V and J are TRBV7-3 and TRBJ2-7; D is unresolved. The V gene's germline CDR1 is SGHTA and CDR2 FQGTGA. There are 14 residues in the CDR3. V shed 5 bases and J shed 2 bases, with 13 bases lying between them.

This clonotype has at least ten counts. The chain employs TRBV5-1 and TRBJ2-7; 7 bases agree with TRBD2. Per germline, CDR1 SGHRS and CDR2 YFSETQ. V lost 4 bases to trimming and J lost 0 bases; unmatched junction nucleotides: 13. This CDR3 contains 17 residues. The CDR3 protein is CASSTYDGGLSSYEQYF. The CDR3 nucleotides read TGCGCCAGCAGCACGTACGACGGGGGGTTGAGCTCCTACGAGCAGTACTTC. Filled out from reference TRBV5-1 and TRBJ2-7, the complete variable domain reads KAGVTQTPRYLIKTRGQQVTLSCSPISGHRSVSWYQQTPGQGLQFLFEYFSETQRNKGNFPGRFSGRQFSNSRSEMNVSTLELGDSALYLCASSTYDGGLSSYEQYFGPGTRLTVT.

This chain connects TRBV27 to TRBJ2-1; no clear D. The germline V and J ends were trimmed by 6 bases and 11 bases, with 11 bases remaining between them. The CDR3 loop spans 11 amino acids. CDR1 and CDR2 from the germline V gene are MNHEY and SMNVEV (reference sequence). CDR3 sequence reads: CASSAGLQQFF. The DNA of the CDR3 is TGTGCCAGCAGCGCCGGGTTACAGCAGTTCTTC.

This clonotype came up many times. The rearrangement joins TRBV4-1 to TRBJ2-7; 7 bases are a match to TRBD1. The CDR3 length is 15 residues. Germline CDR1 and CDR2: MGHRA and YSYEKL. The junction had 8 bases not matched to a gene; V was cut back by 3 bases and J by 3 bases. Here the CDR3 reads CASSQTAGQVYEQYF. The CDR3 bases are TGCGCCAGCAGCCAGACGGCCGGACAGGTCTACGAGCAGTACTTC.

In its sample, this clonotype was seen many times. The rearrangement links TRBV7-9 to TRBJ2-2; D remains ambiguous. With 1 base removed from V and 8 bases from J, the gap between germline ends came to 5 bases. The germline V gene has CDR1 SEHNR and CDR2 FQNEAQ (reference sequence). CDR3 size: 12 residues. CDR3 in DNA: TGTGCCAGCAGCTTAGATCGAGGGGAGCTGTTTTTT. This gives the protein CASSLDRGELFF.

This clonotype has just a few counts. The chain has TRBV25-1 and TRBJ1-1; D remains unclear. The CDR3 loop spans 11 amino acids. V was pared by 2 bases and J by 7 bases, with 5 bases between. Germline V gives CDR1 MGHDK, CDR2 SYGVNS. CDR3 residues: CASSEGYEAFF. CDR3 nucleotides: TGTGCCAGCAGTGAAGGGTATGAAGCTTTCTTT.

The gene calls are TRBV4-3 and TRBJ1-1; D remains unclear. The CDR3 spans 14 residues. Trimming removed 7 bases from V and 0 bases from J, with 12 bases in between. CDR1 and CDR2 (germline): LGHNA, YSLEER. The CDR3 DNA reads TGCGCCAGCACCTCTTCGTGGGTGAACACTGAAGCTTTCTTT. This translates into CASTSSWVNTEAFF.